What follows are 14 T cell receptor beta chains derived from one specimen sequenced in a study of T cells after yellow fever vaccination (dated by TCRdb to the late 2010s). Reading the label with the study, this specimen's treatment or condition is: live attenuated yellow fever vaccine strain. The library came from 5' RACE. Data came from an Illumina HiSeq 2500. TCRdb trimmed the raw reads at Q25, called clones with MiXCR and kept productive beta chains. Rows are unified per CDR3 protein, each entry keeping the most common DNA and genes. The sample table lists a few hundred thousand distinct CDR3 sequences, about 17% of them with a count of one. 15% to 20% of the sample comes from the top ten. The sequenced sample was PBMCs, obtained 5 days after the first yellow fever vaccination. These receptors were collected from a man between 18 and 29 years old who received the YFV17D yellow fever vaccine.

In its sample, this clonotype was seen a few times. The chain links TRBV27 to TRBJ2-7; 7 nucleotides align to TRBD2. The V gene's germline CDR1 is MNHEY and CDR2 SMNVEV (reference sequence). V gave up 6 bases and J gave up 4 bases; unmatched junction bases: 6. The CDR3 is made up of 13 amino acids. As DNA, the CDR3 is TGTGCCAGCAGGCCCCTTAGCGGGTACGAGCAGTACTTC. This translates into CASRPLSGYEQYF.

In this sample, this clonotype turned up a few times. The chain couples TRBV11-2 to TRBJ2-3, with D perhaps matching TRBD2 (6 bases). From germline, CDR1 is SGHAT and CDR2 FQNNGV. V was cut by 5 bases and J by 0 bases, with 15 bases left in between. The CDR3 has 16 amino acids. The CDR3 reads CASSQKRDSSTDTQYF. The CDR3 DNA reads as TGTGCCAGCAGCCAAAAACGGGACTCAAGCACAGATACGCAGTATTTT. Full variable domain (rest looked up from reference TRBV11-2 and TRBJ2-3): EAGVAQSPRYKIIEKRQSVAFWCNPISGHATLYWYQQILGQGPKLLIQFQNNGVVDDSQLPKDRFSAERLKGVDSTLKIQPAKLEDSAVYLCASSQKRDSSTDTQYFGPGTRLTVL.

This clonotype came up a few times. The rearrangement uses TRBV20-1 and TRBJ2-7; D unclear. Per germline, CDR1 DFQATT and CDR2 SNEGSKA (reference sequence). The CDR3 has 11 amino acids. Between the trimmed V and J ends, which lost 6 bases and 6 bases, there was a span of 12 bases. The DNA of the CDR3 is TGCAGTGCCAGAATGTACGGCGAGCAGTACTTC. Encoded protein: CSARMYGEQYF.

V is TRBV10-3 and J is TRBJ2-5; D gene unclear. CDR1 and CDR2 (germline): ENHRY, SYGVKD. The CDR3 is 12 residues long. V lost 3 bases and J 2 bases, leaving 4 bases between the germline ends. The CDR3 spells CAISDIQETQYF. CDR3 nucleotides: TGTGCCATCAGTGACATACAAGAGACCCAGTACTTC.

This clonotype was seen only a few times. The chain couples TRBV6-1 to TRBJ2-7; 8 bases fit TRBD2. J was trimmed by 3 bases and V by 8 bases; bases with no gene match: 6. From germline, CDR1 is MNHNS and CDR2 SASEGT. The CDR3 extends over 13 amino acids. The CDR3 spells CASRQAGDYEQYV. As DNA, the CDR3 is TGTGCCAGCCGGCAAGCGGGGGACTACGAGCAGTACGTC.

This chain links TRBV12-3 or TRBV12-4 with TRBJ1-5; D is uncertain. The CDR3 is made up of 13 amino acids. V shed 4 bases and J shed 3 bases, with 7 bases lying between them. The CDR3 DNA reads TGTGCCAGCAGTTATGGTTTCAATCAGCCCCAGCATTTT. Its translation: CASSYGFNQPQHF.

V and J are TRBV20-1 and TRBJ1-1, with D hard to call. Germline V CDR1 and CDR2: DFQATT, SNEGSKA (reference sequence). Deletions cut 1 base from V and 6 bases from J, with 9 bases between. This CDR3 region has 12 residues. For the CDR3, the DNA is TGCAGTGCTAGAGGGGCAGGCCCTGAAGCTTTCTTT. It translates to CSARGAGPEAFF.

Only one count was recorded for this clonotype. This chain uses TRBV19 with TRBJ2-2, with no clear D. Trimming cost V 1 base and J 4 bases, with 7 bases left between them. The CDR3 covers 14 residues. The germline V gene has CDR1 LNHDA and CDR2 SQIVND (reference sequence). The CDR3 protein is CASSIGAATGELFF. CDR3 sequence (DNA): TGTGCCAGTAGTATAGGTGCAGCCACCGGGGAGCTGTTTTTT. Filled out from reference TRBV19 and TRBJ2-2, the complete variable domain reads DGGITQSPKYLFRKEGQNVTLSCEQNLNHDAMYWYRQDPGQGLRLIYYSQIVNDFQKGDIAEGYSVSREKKESFPLTVTSAQKNPTAFYLCASSIGAATGELFFGEGSRLTVL.

There are a few counts of this clonotype. V gene TRBV11-2 combines with J gene TRBJ1-6; the D gene is possibly TRBD1 (6 bases). This CDR3 comprises 17 residues. V dropped 8 bases and J dropped 3 bases, with 20 bases sitting between them. Germline V gene sequence: CDR1 SGHAT, CDR2 FQNNGV. CDR3 in amino acids: CASRTSRGGLYNSPLHF. DNA for the CDR3: TGTGCCAGCCGGACCTCGAGAGGGGGTCTCTATAATTCACCCCTCCACTTT.

This clonotype was counted at least ten times. This chain uses TRBV7-2 with TRBJ2-1; 8 bases line up with TRBD2. The germline gives CDR1 SGHTA, CDR2 FQGNSA. This CDR3 comprises 15 residues. The V and J ends lost 5 bases and 1 base, in that order; junction bases with no gene match: 4. For the CDR3, the DNA is TGTGCCAGCAGCCCGATAGCGGGGTCCTACAATGAGCAGTTCTTC. Amino acid sequence: CASSPIAGSYNEQFF. The full variable domain, its missing parts supplied by reference TRBV7-2 and TRBJ2-1, is GAGVSQSPSNKVTEKGKDVELRCDPISGHTALYWYRQSLGQGLEFLIYFQGNSAPDKSGLPSDRFSAERTGGSVSTLTIQRTQQEDSAVYLCASSPIAGSYNEQFFGPGTRLTVL.

The chain is built from TRBV2 and TRBJ2-1, with a tentative D call TRBD2 (6 bases). CDR1 is SNHLY, CDR2 FYNNEI, per germline. V gave up 1 base and J gave up 0 bases, with 16 bases separating them. This CDR3 is built from 18 residues. The CDR3 coding sequence is TGTGCCAGCAGTGAAGTAGCCCCCCTAGCGAGCTCCTACAATGAGCAGTTCTTC. It specifies CASSEVAPLASSYNEQFF.

The gene calls are TRBV4-1 and TRBJ2-1; D is unclear. The CDR3 has 15 residues. The ends were cut back, 0 bases at V and 3 bases at J, with 9 bases in the middle. Germline V gives CDR1 MGHRA, CDR2 YSYEKL. The CDR3 DNA is TGCGCCAGCAGCCAAGAGGGCTACCTCTACAATGAGCAGTTCTTC. Amino acids: CASSQEGYLYNEQFF.

The chain uses TRBV5-1 and TRBJ2-2; D is perhaps TRBD1 (5 bases). V lost 7 bases to trimming and J lost 5 bases, with 15 bases between them. The germline V gene encodes CDR1 SGHRS and CDR2 YFSETQ. The length of the CDR3 is 14 residues. DNA of the CDR3: TGCGCCAGCTCTACGATGACAGCAACCGGGGAGCTGTTTTTT. Its protein is CASSTMTATGELFF.

The rearrangement joins TRBV7-2 to TRBJ2-3, with 7 bases identical to TRBD2. The length of the CDR3 is 14 residues. The J segment lost 4 bases and the V segment lost 7 bases, leaving 8 bases of the junction unmatched. Looked up from germline, CDR1 is SGHTA and CDR2 is FQGNSA. CDR3 sequence reads: CASTPHRGADTQYF. For the CDR3, the DNA is TGTGCCAGCACTCCCCATCGGGGGGCAGATACGCAGTATTTT.